These T cell receptor beta chains were read from a single sample in a study of OX40 agonist ivuxolimab in advanced cancers. Sequenced by immunoSEQ multiplex PCR; TCRdb stores in-frame clones only, minus some. This repertoire shows tens of thousands of clones, more than 80% found once; its top ten account for 9.5% to 14%. The specimen comprised CD4+ or CD8+ T cells sorted from blood, sampled in a trial of the OX40 agonist ivuxolimab. These receptors were obtained from an adult with an advanced solid tumor such as melanoma, head and neck, liver or kidney cancer. CDR3s include the opening cysteine and the closing phenylalanine or tryptophan. D genes are given only for firm matches. Some rows have no size entry. The others give once, few or many, or a class for an expanded clone.

abundance,j_gene,d_gene,v_gene,CDR3nt,CDR3aa
-,TRBJ1-4,-,TRBV28,TGTGCCAGCAGTCCGACAGGCCGGGATGAAAAACTGTTTTTT,CASSPTGRDEKLFF
-,TRBJ2-7,-,TRBV28,TGTGCCAGCAGCCCTTGGGACACCGCCTCCTACGAGCAGTACTTC,CASSPWDTASYEQYF
-,TRBJ1-1,-,TRBV10-1,TGCGCCAGCAGTGACGGCAGCGCAAACACTGAAGCTTTCTTT,CASSDGSANTEAFF
-,TRBJ2-7,TRBD2,TRBV5-1,TGCGCCAGCAGCCCTCAGTGGGCGGGAGGGCCCTCTGAGCAGTACTTC,CASSPQWAGGPSEQYF
-,TRBJ2-1,-,TRBV15,TGTGCCACCAGCAGATCCAACGTGGAAAGCGGAGGATACTACAATGAGCAGTTCTTC,CATSRSNVESGGYYNEQFF
-,TRBJ2-7,-,TRBV28,TGTGCCAGCAGTCCCCCGGCCCTCCGGGAGCAGTACTTC,CASSPPALREQYF
-,TRBJ2-7,TRBD2,TRBV28,TGTGCCAGCAATCTAGCGGGACTTCTGTACGAGCAGTACTTC,CASNLAGLLYEQYF
few,TRBJ1-1,-,TRBV5-6,TGTGCCAGCAGCTTTTCACTGAGTGAAGCTTTCTTT,CASSFSLSEAFF
-,TRBJ2-1,TRBD2,TRBV7-9,TGTGCCAGCAGCTTACCCCTGGGGGCTAGCGGGGGAAATGAGCAGTTCTTC,CASSLPLGASGGNEQFF
-,TRBJ2-3,-,TRBV5-4,TGTGCCAGCAGCTTGGAACAGGGCACAGATACGCAGTATTTT,CASSLEQGTDTQYF
-,TRBJ2-7,TRBD1,TRBV10-1,TGCGCCACATCCCAGGGGGCGGGCTACGAGCAGTACTTC,CATSQGAGYEQYF
-,TRBJ1-5,-,TRBV11-3,TGTGCCAGCAGACCAGAAGGGGAACCGCGGGGGCAGCCCCAGCATTTT,CASRPEGEPRGQPQHF
-,TRBJ2-1,TRBD2,TRBV27,TGTGCCAGCAGTCTCCTAGCGGGAGGGGGTGAGCAGTTCTTC,CASSLLAGGGEQFF
-,TRBJ2-3,-,TRBV5-4,TGTGCCAGCAGCTTGGCCGGGTACACAGATACGCAGTATTTT,CASSLAGYTDTQYF
-,TRBJ1-2,TRBD1,TRBV15,TGTGCCACCAGCAGAGATCAGGGGGGATTCGATGGCTACACCTTC,CATSRDQGGFDGYTF
once,TRBJ2-3,-,TRBV5-1,TGCGCCAGCAGCCCCAAGGGAGACACAGATACGCAGTATTTT,CASSPKGDTDTQYF
-,TRBJ2-1,-,TRBV7-2,TGTGCCAGCAGCTTAATGAGGTCAGCCCGATTTTACAATGAGCAGTTCTTC,CASSLMRSARFYNEQFF
-,TRBJ1-6,-,TRBV5-6,TGTGCCAGCAGCTTGGCCCGACAGAGCTCCTATAATTCACCCCTCCACTTT,CASSLARQSSYNSPLHF
-,TRBJ2-2,TRBD1,TRBV5-4,TGTGCCAGCACTCGGACAGGCCCTACCGGGGAGCTGTTTTTT,CASTRTGPTGELFF
once,TRBJ1-3,-,TRBV11-2,TGTGCCAGCAGCTCCCGCTTAAAGGGGAACACCATATATTTT,CASSSRLKGNTIYF
-,TRBJ2-1,-,TRBV11-2,TGTGCCAGCAGCTTAGGCGACCGACGGCCTTTTGATGAGCAGTTCTTC,CASSLGDRRPFDEQFF
few,TRBJ2-1,TRBD2,TRBV5-1,TGCGCCAGCAGCTCCGCGGGGGTCCGCTACAATGAGCAGTTCTTC,CASSSAGVRYNEQFF
-,TRBJ2-3,-,TRBV7-9,TGTGCCAGCAGCTTAGTATCAGATACGCAGTATTTT,CASSLVSDTQYF
-,TRBJ2-7,TRBD1,TRBV28,TGTGCCAGCAGCTACAGGGGGCGAGACGAGCAGTACTTC,CASSYRGRDEQYF
-,TRBJ1-6,-,TRBV5-1,TGCGCCAGCAGCTTGGTGTTGACAGGAGGCAATTCACCCCTCCACTTT,CASSLVLTGGNSPLHF
-,TRBJ1-2,TRBD1,TRBV5-6,TGTGCCAGCAGCTTACGGACAGGGGCTTTTAACTATGGCTACACCTTC,CASSLRTGAFNYGYTF
-,TRBJ2-3,-,TRBV6-1,TGTGCCAGCAGTGAAGCGCCGGGGGAGGTAGATACGCAGTATTTT,CASSEAPGEVDTQYF
-,TRBJ2-3,-,TRBV2,TGTGCCAGCAGTGAAGCGCCGGGGTACGGGTCCTACACAGATACGCAGTATTTT,CASSEAPGYGSYTDTQYF
-,TRBJ1-2,-,TRBV6-5,TGTGCCAGCAGTTACTCTCGGCAGGTTGGAGGCTACACCTTC,CASSYSRQVGGYTF
-,TRBJ1-1,-,TRBV7-9,TGTGCCAGCAGCTTAATCTATACCGGGGAGGCTTTCTTT,CASSLIYTGEAFF
-,TRBJ1-2,TRBD1,TRBV2,TGTGCCAGCAGTGAAGCGCTTGGACAGGGGAGAGCGAGCTATGGCTACACCTTC,CASSEALGQGRASYGYTF
-,TRBJ2-3,-,TRBV16,TGTGCCAGCAGCCAATCGACCGATACGCAGTATTTT,CASSQSTDTQYF
-,TRBJ1-4,-,TRBV18,TGTGCCAGCTCACCCCTCTCAGGAGCTAATGAAAAACTGTTTTTT,CASSPLSGANEKLFF
-,TRBJ2-1,-,TRBV18,TGTGCCAGCTCGCCTTCTCGGGAGGAGCAGTTCTTC,CASSPSREEQFF
-,TRBJ2-1,-,TRBV27,TGTGCCAGCAGCCGGTGGGGGGTCAGCTCCTACAATGAGCAGTTCTTC,CASSRWGVSSYNEQFF
few,TRBJ1-1,-,TRBV5-1,TGCGCCAGCAGCTTGGACAGGGCGAACACTGAAGCTTTCTTT,CASSLDRANTEAFF
-,TRBJ2-2,-,TRBV18,TGTGCCAGCTCACCCCAGGGAAACACCGGGGAGCTGTTTTTT,CASSPQGNTGELFF
few,TRBJ1-2,-,TRBV10-3,TGTGCCACCAATTACAGGGAATTGTTCGGTGGCTACACCTTC,CATNYRELFGGYTF
-,TRBJ2-3,-,TRBV7-2,TGTGCCAGCAGCTTAGGTGCCGGAGATACGCAGTATTTT,CASSLGAGDTQYF
-,TRBJ2-7,TRBD2,TRBV2,TGTGCCAGCAGTGGGTCTAGCGGGGGGCCATTCTACGAGCAGTACTTC,CASSGSSGGPFYEQYF
-,TRBJ1-1,-,TRBV29-1,TGCAGCGCGGGAGGGGGAAGGACTGAAGCTTTCTTT,CSAGGGRTEAFF
-,TRBJ2-1,-,TRBV5-1,TGCGCCAGCAGCTTGTGGGGTCTCAGCAATGAGCAGTTCTTC,CASSLWGLSNEQFF
-,TRBJ2-3,TRBD2,TRBV7-9,TGTGCCAGCAGCCCGCGACTAGCGGGAGGGTTAGATACGCAGTATTTT,CASSPRLAGGLDTQYF
-,TRBJ2-7,TRBD2,TRBV5-1,TGCGCCAGCAGCTTGGACAAGCGGGAGGGGGGAGAGCAGTACTTC,CASSLDKREGGEQYF
-,TRBJ2-1,TRBD1,TRBV18,TGTGCCAGCTCACTCACAGGGGATGAGCAGTTCTTC,CASSLTGDEQFF